One sample yielded the 26 T cell receptor beta chains listed below, sequenced in a study of read filtering for tumor transcriptome and immune sequencing. The library was built from 400 ng RNA with molecular barcoded adaptors for alpha/delta and beta/gamma chains. TCRdb reprocessed the reads with MiXCR, giving one entry per CDR3 protein. This sample carries about 130,000 distinct CDR3 sequences, 10% to 15% of them seen once, and the ten largest clones take 9.5% to 11%. Sequenced sample: a population of CD138-negative cells sorted from bone marrow. These receptors came from a donor aged 40 or older with multiple myeloma.

This clonotype was found many times. The chain recombines TRBV11-2 with TRBJ1-2; D remains ambiguous. The CDR3 loop spans 13 amino acids. V was shortened by 4 bases and J by 2 bases, with 8 bases between the two germline ends. Germline V gives CDR1 SGHAT, CDR2 FQNNGV. CDR3 bases: TGTGCCAGCAGCTCACGAGTAAACTATGGCTACACCTTC. Amino acids: CASSSRVNYGYTF. Full variable domain (rest looked up from reference TRBV11-2 and TRBJ1-2): EAGVAQSPRYKIIEKRQSVAFWCNPISGHATLYWYQQILGQGPKLLIQFQNNGVVDDSQLPKDRFSAERLKGVDSTLKIQPAKLEDSAVYLCASSSRVNYGYTFGSGTRLTVV.

This clonotype was counted ten times or more. This chain uses TRBV28 with TRBJ2-1; no definite D call. V was shortened by 7 bases and J by 12 bases, with 31 bases between the two germline ends. Germline CDR1 and CDR2: MDHEN and SYDVKM. The CDR3 loop spans 17 amino acids. The chain's CDR3 is CASIARSWERIPHGQFF. In DNA form, the CDR3 reads TGTGCCAGCATCGCCAGGTCATGGGAAAGGATCCCCCACGGGCAGTTCTTC. Variable domain in full (rest from reference TRBV28 and TRBJ2-1): DVKVTQSSRYLVKRTGEKVFLECVQDMDHENMFWYRQDPGLGLRLIYFSYDVKMKEKGDIPEGYSVSREKKERFSLILESASTNQTSMYLCASIARSWERIPHGQFFGPGTRLTVL.

This clonotype was recorded many times. This sequence joins TRBV28 and TRBJ2-1, with D possibly matching TRBD2 (6 bases). CDR1 and CDR2 from the germline V gene are MDHEN and SYDVKM. The CDR3 contains 13 residues. Trimming left V 11 bases short and J 5 bases short, with 16 bases between. The CDR3 region has the DNA TGTGCCTCCCGCGGGACGCCCCACAATGAGCAGTTCTTC. Encoded protein: CASRGTPHNEQFF.

This clonotype came up many times. The V gene is TRBV20-1, the J gene TRBJ2-5; D unclear. V lost 3 bases and J lost 0, with 5 bases in between. This CDR3 has 12 amino acids. Germline-derived CDR1 and CDR2 are DFQATT and SNEGSKA (reference sequence). CDR3: CSASPYQETQYF. The DNA for the CDR3 is TGCAGTGCTAGCCCGTACCAAGAGACCCAGTACTTC.

This clonotype was recorded at least ten times. The CDR3 reads CASSSDRGDDTQYF. CDR3 DNA sequence: TGCGCCAGCAGCTCGGACAGGGGTGACGATACGCAGTATTTT. The chain recombines TRBV5-1 with TRBJ2-3, with 9 bases that match TRBD1. Germline CDR1 is SGHRS and CDR2 is YFSETQ. V shed 3 bases, J shed 6 bases, and the junction held 5 bases outside the gene matches. The CDR3 has 14 residues. The entire variable domain, with the rest obtained from reference TRBV5-1 and TRBJ2-3, is as follows: KAGVTQTPRYLIKTRGQQVTLSCSPISGHRSVSWYQQTPGQGLQFLFEYFSETQRNKGNFPGRFSGRQFSNSRSEMNVSTLELGDSALYLCASSSDRGDDTQYFGPGTRLTVL.

This clonotype was detected ten times or more. V usage is TRBV5-1 and J usage is TRBJ1-2; maybe TRBD1 (6 bases). The germline V and J ends were trimmed by 0 bases and 8 bases, with 14 bases remaining between them. This CDR3 is built from 14 residues. CDR1 and CDR2 from the germline V gene are SGHRS and YFSETQ. CDR3 coding DNA: TGCGCCAGCAGCTTGGGGGGGACATCTGCCGGCTACACCTTC. Protein sequence: CASSLGGTSAGYTF.

The chain is built from TRBV7-2 and TRBJ2-7; 10 bases line up with TRBD1. CDR1 is SGHTA, CDR2 FQGNSA, per germline. Losses at the gene ends were 4 bases for V and 2 bases for J; bases not matched to a gene: 5. CDR3 length: 15 residues. The CDR3 sequence is CASSSGTGDTYEQYF. DNA for the CDR3: TGTGCCAGCAGCTCAGGGACAGGGGACACCTACGAGCAGTACTTC.

The CDR3 region is CSARGTRLADFTDTQYF. CDR3 DNA sequence: TGCAGTGCTAGAGGAACCCGACTAGCGGATTTCACAGATACGCAGTATTTT. This chain joins TRBV20-1 and TRBJ2-3; 9 bases fit TRBD2. Germline CDR1 DFQATT, CDR2 SNEGSKA (reference sequence). V trimming: 1 base; J trimming: 2 bases; junction bases outside the gene matches: 10. This CDR3 comprises 17 residues.

This clonotype was seen many times. V usage is TRBV29-1 and J usage is TRBJ2-2; D is perhaps TRBD2 (5 bases). CDR3 length: 12 amino acids. Trimming took off 6 bases at V and 9 bases at J, with 14 bases between the two ends. CDR1 and CDR2 (germline): SQVTM, ANQGSEA. The CDR3 DNA reads TGCAGCGTGGGAGAGTGGGGTAGGGAGCTGTTTTTT. This codes for CSVGEWGRELFF.

This clonotype was observed a few times. The J gene is TRBJ2-5, the V gene TRBV7-2; tentatively, D is TRBD2 (6 bases). The CDR3 is made up of 15 amino acids. Deletions cut 5 bases from V and 2 bases from J, with 15 bases between. Germline V gives CDR1 SGHTA, CDR2 FQGNSA. CDR3 nucleotides: TGTGCCAGCAGCCAGTCCGGGACTTCACAAGAGACCCAGTACTTC. Residues: CASSQSGTSQETQYF.

In its sample, this clonotype was seen many times. This rearrangement joins TRBV9 to TRBJ2-3; no definite D call. Between the trimmed V and J ends, which lost 4 bases and 11 bases, there was a span of 14 bases. Germline CDR1 is SGDLS and CDR2 is YYNGEE. The CDR3 is made up of 12 amino acids. This CDR3 reads CASSQRLQKQYF. DNA for the CDR3: TGTGCCAGCAGCCAACGACTTCAAAAGCAGTATTTT. The full variable domain, rest sourced from reference TRBV9 and TRBJ2-3, is DSGVTQTPKHLITATGQRVTLRCSPRSGDLSVYWYQQSLDQGLQFLIQYYNGEERAKGNILERFSAQQFPDLHSELNLSSLELGDSALYFCASSQRLQKQYFGPGTRLTVL.

At least ten counts were recorded for this clonotype. The chain couples TRBV11-2 to TRBJ2-3; D is ambiguous. CDR3 size: 16 residues. Germline V gives CDR1 SGHAT, CDR2 FQNNGV. V shed 5 bases and J shed 0 bases, with 15 bases lying between them. CDR3 DNA: TGTGCCAGCAGCCCTGCCAGAGCACTAAGCACAGATACGCAGTATTTT. It yields the protein CASSPARALSTDTQYF.

By share, this clonotype ranks as medium-sized. V gene TRBV2 combines with J gene TRBJ2-1, with TRBD1 matching over 8 bases. V lost 6 bases and J lost 6; bases outside the gene matches: 10. The CDR3 has 15 residues. Germline V lookup: CDR1 SNHLY, CDR2 FYNNEI. The CDR3 loop reads CASRRQGPTGNEQFF. Written as DNA, the CDR3 is TGTGCCAGCAGGAGACAGGGGCCGACAGGCAATGAGCAGTTCTTC.

This clonotype was found many times. The chain couples TRBV5-8 to TRBJ1-1; no clear D gene. The CDR3 is 17 amino acids. Trimming took off 0 bases at V and 5 bases at J, with 20 bases between the two ends. Germline-derived CDR1 and CDR2 are SGHTS and YDEGEE. The CDR3 nucleotides read TGTGCCAGCAGCTTGGGTGCCATTGGGGAAATGGGTACTGAAGCTTTCTTT. This gives the protein CASSLGAIGEMGTEAFF. The variable domain in full, completed from reference TRBV5-8 and TRBJ1-1, reads EAGVTQSPTHLIKTRGQQATLRCSPISGHTSVYWYQQALGLGLQFLLWYDEGEERNRGNFPPRFSGRQFPNYSSELNVNALELEDSALYLCASSLGAIGEMGTEAFFGQGTRLTVV.

This clonotype occurred many times. This rearrangement joins TRBV12-3 or TRBV12-4 to TRBJ2-6, with D maybe TRBD1 (5 bases). The CDR3 runs 15 residues. V lost 6 bases, J lost 0 bases, and 9 bases lay in between. The CDR3 sequence is CASSLQVSGANVLTF. For the CDR3, the DNA is TGTGCCAGCAGCCTACAGGTCTCTGGGGCCAACGTCCTGACTTTC.

This sequence joins TRBV10-3 and TRBJ2-2, with 9 bases identical to TRBD2. The V gene's germline CDR1 is ENHRY and CDR2 SYGVKD. There are 15 residues in the CDR3. The junction had 5 bases not matched to a gene; V was cut back by 9 bases and J by 0 bases. For the CDR3, the DNA is TGTGCCATTCTAGCGGGAATATCGAACACCGGGGAGCTGTTTTTT. Protein sequence: CAILAGISNTGELFF.

This clonotype was counted at least ten times. V is TRBV3-1 and J is TRBJ1-1; 7 nucleotides match TRBD1. Germline V CDR1 and CDR2: LGHDT, YNNKEL (reference sequence). The CDR3 totals 12 residues. V lost 6 bases to trimming and J lost 5 bases; unmatched junction nucleotides: 3. The CDR3 reads CASSDRATEAFF. The CDR3 nucleotides read TGTGCCAGCAGTGACAGGGCAACTGAAGCTTTCTTT.

Details on this clonotype: This may arise from a read error, as a much more abundant clone is one base away. The chain carries TRBV6-5 and TRBJ2-1; D gene unclear. CDR1 MNHEY and CDR2 SVGAGI come from the germline V gene. Trimming left V 6 bases short and J 5 bases short, with 11 bases between. The CDR3 sequence is 13 residues long. The CDR3 DNA is TGTGCCAGCAGGGGCAGAACTAACAATGAGCAGTTCTTC. Translating gives CASRGRTNNEQFF.

This clonotype was counted a few times. The rearrangement links TRBV11-2 to TRBJ2-3; no clear D. The V gene's germline CDR1 is SGHAT and CDR2 FQNNGV. Trimming left V 0 bases short and J 1 base short, with 11 bases between. The CDR3 runs 16 residues. The CDR3: CASSLDRAAGTDTQYF. The DNA of the CDR3 is TGTGCCAGCAGCTTAGACCGGGCGGCGGGCACAGATACGCAGTATTTT.

The rearrangement joins TRBV25-1 to TRBJ1-3; D unclear. V was pared by 4 bases and J by 8 bases, with 15 bases between. The length of the CDR3 is 14 residues. From germline, CDR1 is MGHDK and CDR2 SYGVNS. CDR3: CASSVPGVEDTIYF. The DNA of the CDR3 is TGTGCCAGCAGTGTCCCCGGCGTCGAGGACACCATATATTTT.

This clonotype was counted at least ten times. The rearrangement uses TRBV5-1 and TRBJ1-1; D perhaps matches TRBD1 (6 bases). Trimming stripped 1 base from V and 5 bases from J, with 15 bases between. Germline V gene lookup returns CDR1 SGHRS and CDR2 YFSETQ. CDR3 length equals 15 residues. The CDR3 spells CASSLFTGSGTEAFF. DNA for the CDR3: TGCGCCAGCAGCTTGTTTACAGGGAGTGGAACTGAAGCTTTCTTT.

This clonotype was seen many times. The chain is built from TRBV20-1 and TRBJ2-1; TRBD2 might be the D (6 bases). Trimming stripped 6 bases from V and 7 bases from J, with 22 bases between. The germline gives CDR1 DFQATT, CDR2 SNEGSKA (reference sequence). The CDR3 loop spans 15 amino acids. As DNA, the CDR3 is TGCAGTGCGTCGGAGGGCCGGTTCGATGGGAATGAGCAGTTCTTC. This codes for CSASEGRFDGNEQFF.

Worth noting for this clonotype: A read error may be the cause here, since a much bigger clone is one base away. The rearrangement joins TRBV7-9 to TRBJ2-3; the D gene is possibly TRBD1 (5 bases). CDR3 length: 13 amino acids. Germline values: CDR1 SEHNR, CDR2 FQNEAQ (reference sequence). The CDR3 DNA is TGTGCCAGCAGCTTTGGCCTCACAGGTACGCAGTATTTT. This sequence encodes CASSFGLTGTQYF.

This clonotype was seen at least ten times. The gene calls are TRBV3-1 and TRBJ2-3; 9 bases fit TRBD2. Trimming took 5 bases from V and 0 from J; bases not matched to a gene: 3. This CDR3 is built from 15 residues. Germline V gene data show CDR1 as LGHDT and CDR2 as YNNKEL (reference sequence). The CDR3 here is CASSLTSGSTDTQYF. The DNA for the CDR3 is TGTGCCAGCAGCTTAACTAGCGGGAGCACAGATACGCAGTATTTT.

The chain couples TRBV11-2 to TRBJ2-1; 14 bases agree with TRBD2. CDR1 and CDR2 (germline): SGHAT, FQNNGV. The CDR3 contains 15 residues. The junction had 3 bases not matched to a gene; V was cut back by 4 bases and J by 7 bases. This chain's CDR3 is CASSYGTSGGNEQFF. The CDR3 coding sequence is TGTGCCAGCAGCTATGGGACTAGCGGGGGTAATGAGCAGTTCTTC.

This clonotype has at least ten counts. The chain carries TRBV2 and TRBJ1-1; D is perhaps TRBD1 (5 bases). This CDR3 region has 15 residues. V dropped 1 base and J dropped 2 bases, with 11 bases sitting between them. Germline V gene data show CDR1 as SNHLY and CDR2 as FYNNEI. CDR3 nucleotides: TGTGCCAGCAGTGAAGTGGGGACGGCTAACACTGAAGCTTTCTTT. Its protein is CASSEVGTANTEAFF.